Listed here are 10 T cell receptor beta chains from one sample, sequenced in a study of post-analysis software for immune sequencing data. Study results and caveats: Among several TRBV segments more frequent in patients than controls were TRBV5-6, TRBV5-1 and TRBV20-1.

Each TCR beta cDNA library carried unique molecular identifiers. TCRdb re-analysed the PCR reads in MiXCR, keeping a single row per CDR3 protein. This table holds 450,000 to 700,000 distinct CDR3 sequences, 44% found once. Their recognized antigens are unknown. The sample consisted of blood. These receptors originate from a girl under 18 with multiple sclerosis.

This chain uses TRBV3-1 with TRBJ1-1; unclear D gene. This CDR3 contains 15 residues. The V gene lost 0 bases and the J gene lost 5 bases, with 13 bases spanning the gap. Germline lookup yields CDR1 LGHDT and CDR2 YNNKEL (reference sequence). The CDR3 region has the DNA TGTGCCAGCAGCCAAGATCCGGCCGGGCAGACTGAAGCTTTCTTT. This encodes CASSQDPAGQTEAFF.

V is TRBV12-3 or TRBV12-4 and J is TRBJ2-6; 10 bases map to TRBD1. V trimming: 0 bases; J trimming: 2 bases; junction bases outside the gene matches: 10. This CDR3 contains 20 residues. CDR3 sequence: CASSLALFLTGGAGANVLTF. Written as DNA, the CDR3 is TGTGCCAGCAGTTTAGCCCTATTTCTGACAGGGGGCGCTGGGGCCAACGTCCTGACTTTC.

The J gene is TRBJ1-2, the V gene TRBV12-3 or TRBV12-4, with D unclear. The CDR3 runs to 12 residues. V dropped 6 bases and J dropped 0 bases, with 5 bases sitting between them. This chain's CDR3 is CASRGSNYGYTF. The CDR3 region has the DNA TGTGCCAGCAGGGGTTCTAACTATGGCTACACCTTC.

V usage is TRBV7-8 and J usage is TRBJ1-2; TRBD1 matches at 10 bases. There are 15 residues in the CDR3. With 4 bases clipped from V and 2 bases from J, the junction kept 4 bases outside the gene matches. Germline V gene sequence: CDR1 SGHVS, CDR2 FQNEAQ. The CDR3, as DNA: TGTGCCAGCAGCTCAGGACAGGGGGGGAACTATGGCTACACCTTC. Amino acids: CASSSGQGGNYGYTF.

V gene TRBV29-1 combines with J gene TRBJ2-7; TRBD2 matches at 9 bases. The DNA end is more similar to TRBJ2-5, so the J call may be wrong. Germline assignment: CDR1 SQVTM and CDR2 ANQGSEA. The CDR3 has 13 amino acids. CDR3 region: CSAAGGGVETQYF. In nucleotides, the CDR3 is TGCAGCGCTGCGGGGGGGGGAGTGGAGACCCAGTACTTC.

This clonotype was counted between two and nine times. The V and J genes are TRBV9 and TRBJ2-1, with a tentative D call TRBD1 (5 bases). Germline V gene data show CDR1 as SGDLS and CDR2 as YYNGEE. V shed 0 bases and J shed 9 bases, with 10 bases lying between them. The CDR3 loop spans 13 amino acids. In DNA form, the CDR3 reads TGTGCCAGCAGCGTAGTATCTAGGGGTGAGCAGTTCTTC. This gives the protein CASSVVSRGEQFF. The complete variable domain, with remaining parts taken from reference TRBV9 and TRBJ2-1, reads DSGVTQTPKHLITATGQRVTLRCSPRSGDLSVYWYQQSLDQGLQFLIQYYNGEERAKGNILERFSAQQFPDLHSELNLSSLELGDSALYFCASSVVSRGEQFFGPGTRLTVL.

The chain is built from TRBV5-1 and TRBJ2-7; D is tentatively TRBD1 or TRBD2 (5 bases each). Germline V gene sequence: CDR1 SGHRS, CDR2 YFSETQ. The V end lost 3 bases, the J end lost 0 bases, and 19 bases lay between the germline ends. The CDR3 contains 17 residues. The CDR3 nucleotides read TGCGCCAGCAGCTGGGGCCCGGCGAGGGCTAGCTCCTACGAGCAGTACTTC. Encoded protein: CASSWGPARASSYEQYF.

The chain links TRBV4-1 to TRBJ1-2; 7 bases are a match to TRBD1. Germline assignment: CDR1 MGHRA and CDR2 YSYEKL. The CDR3 is 17 residues long. V lost 1 base, J lost 4 bases, and 12 bases stayed unmatched. The CDR3 region is CASSQVVYRGLIYGYTF. The DNA of the CDR3 is TGCGCCAGCAGCCAAGTAGTGTATAGGGGGCTGATCTATGGCTACACCTTC.

The chain uses TRBV27 and TRBJ2-7; 10 nucleotides line up with TRBD1. CDR3 length: 13 amino acids. Trimming took 10 bases from V and 2 from J; bases not matched to a gene: 5. Germline CDR1 reads MNHEY; CDR2 reads SMNVEV (reference sequence). The CDR3 DNA is TGTGCCACCGGACAGGGGGGAACCTACGAGCAGTACTTC. This encodes CATGQGGTYEQYF.

This clonotype has just one count. The V and J genes are TRBV3-1 and TRBJ2-2, with D possibly TRBD2 on 5 matching bases. Between the trimmed V and J ends, which lost 1 base and 4 bases, there was a span of 7 bases. Germline V CDR1 and CDR2: LGHDT, YNNKEL (reference sequence). CDR3 length: 14 amino acids. The CDR3 region is CASSQGAGTGELFF. The DNA for the CDR3 is TGTGCCAGCAGCCAAGGGGCGGGCACCGGGGAGCTGTTTTTT.